The 4 T cell receptor beta chains below all came from one sample that was sequenced in a study of T-cell reconstitution after alpha-beta-depleted transplantation in children. Unique molecular identifiers tagged the TCRbeta library. Via MiXCR, TCRdb re-called the PCR reads, giving one row per CDR3 protein. The sample shows fewer than 700,000 distinct CDR3 sequences, roughly 13% of them seen only once. The sample was PBMCs, mostly from graft donor cells, taken 360 days after TCRalphabeta/CD19-depleted stem cell transplant. The receptors here all came from a male patient younger than 18 who had a stem cell transplant for acute myeloid leukemia, so the T cells may come from the graft donor.

This chain joins TRBV18 and TRBJ2-2; TRBD2 matches at 7 bases. The V segment lost 1 base and the J segment 2 bases; nucleotides outside the gene matches: 4. From germline, CDR1 is KGHSH and CDR2 LQKENI. This CDR3 is built from 16 residues. CDR3 bases: TGTGCCAGCTCACCACGGCTAGCGGACAACACCGGGGAGCTGTTTTTT. This gives the protein CASSPRLADNTGELFF.

This clonotype came up many times. The chain couples TRBV5-1 to TRBJ2-1, with 8 bases lining up with TRBD1. The germline V gene has CDR1 SGHRS and CDR2 YFSETQ. The CDR3 extends over 16 amino acids. J lost 6 bases, V lost 3 bases, and 11 bases had no gene match. The DNA of the CDR3 is TGCGCCAGCAGCTACCAGGGGGCGGTAGGAATCAATGAGCAGTTCTTC. Its translation is CASSYQGAVGINEQFF. The full variable domain, rest sourced from reference TRBV5-1 and TRBJ2-1, is KAGVTQTPRYLIKTRGQQVTLSCSPISGHRSVSWYQQTPGQGLQFLFEYFSETQRNKGNFPGRFSGRQFSNSRSEMNVSTLELGDSALYLCASSYQGAVGINEQFFGPGTRLTVL.

This clonotype was seen a handful of times. V is TRBV24-1 and J is TRBJ2-7; D may be TRBD2 (6 bases). V shed 2 bases and J shed 3 bases, with 13 bases lying between them. The V gene's germline CDR1 is KGHDR and CDR2 SFDVKD. There are 15 residues in the CDR3. The CDR3 is CATSDSAGNHYEQYF. Written as DNA, the CDR3 is TGTGCCACCAGTGATTCCGCGGGGAACCACTACGAGCAGTACTTC.

This clonotype turned up a few times. The rearrangement joins TRBV24-1 to TRBJ2-1; D is unclear. V was trimmed by 2 bases and J by 4 bases, leaving 17 bases between them. The CDR3 length is 17 residues. Germline values: CDR1 KGHDR, CDR2 SFDVKD. The CDR3 DNA reads as TGTGCCACCAGTGATTGGTCACCGGGCTCGGGTTACAATGAGCAGTTCTTC. It specifies CATSDWSPGSGYNEQFF.